These 19 T cell receptor beta chains came from one sample sequenced in a study of regulatory T cells in long-lasting Graves disease. The time point denotes: newly diagnosed GD, antithyroid drugs for less than 3 months. Construction of the TCR library relied on RNA isolated from PBMCs. Through Arm-PCR of CDR3 regions and iRepertoire HTBI primers, TCR beta libraries were built. TCRdb redid the calling of the multiplex PCR reads with MiXCR, one entry per CDR3 protein. The sample lists more than 450,000 distinct CDR3 sequences; about 16% were seen once. These same data were also listed under a study on T cells in Graves' hyperthyroidism and ophthalmopathy.

The starting material was peripheral blood mononuclear cells (PBMCs), obtained at new diagnosis, from a patient treated with antithyroid drugs. These receptors came from a man in his forties with Graves disease.

The chain uses TRBV24-1 and TRBJ2-1, with D tentatively TRBD1 (6 bases). The CDR3 is made up of 16 amino acids. V lost 6 bases and J lost 8, with 22 bases in between. Per germline, CDR1 KGHDR and CDR2 SFDVKD. Here the CDR3 DNA reads TGTGCCACCAGTAGGTCGGGGCAGGGGAATGACCATGAGCAGTTCTTC. Residues: CATSRSGQGNDHEQFF.

On this clonotype: A much larger clone lies one base from this, so it may be a read error. V usage is TRBV7-2 and J usage is TRBJ1-2; 7 positions agree with TRBD1. This CDR3 has 16 residues. CDR1 is SGHTA, CDR2 FQGNSA, per germline. In DNA, the CDR3 is TGTGCCTGCAGGCTAACTAGAGGGGGCGTTGGCTATGGCTACACCTTC. Protein product: CACRLTRGGVGYGYTF. Full variable domain (rest looked up from reference TRBV7-2 and TRBJ1-2): GAGVSQSPSNKVTEKGKDVELRCDPISGHTALYWYRQSLGQGLEFLIYFQGNSAPDKSGLPSDRFSAERTGGSVSTLTIQRTQQEDSAVYLCACRLTRGGVGYGYTFGSGTRLTVV.

In its sample, this clonotype was seen many times. This chain connects TRBV12-3 or TRBV12-4 to TRBJ2-7; 9 bases are shared with TRBD1. This CDR3 is built from 14 residues. The J segment lost 5 bases and the V segment lost 4 bases, leaving 6 bases of the junction unmatched. The CDR3 reads CASSWDRVSHEQYF. For the CDR3, the DNA is TGTGCCAGCAGTTGGGACAGGGTATCCCACGAGCAGTACTTC.

About this clonotype: Relative to the germline gene, one junction end is altered; a read error may explain this. The rearrangement uses TRBV18 and TRBJ2-7, with 7 bases lining up with TRBD1. The CDR3 totals 14 residues. Germline assignment: CDR1 KGHSH and CDR2 LQKENI. Here the CDR3 reads CAGSPGTDAYEQYF. CDR3 coding DNA: TGTGCCGGCTCACCCGGGACAGACGCCTACGAGCAGTACTTC.

This clonotype has ten or more counts. V gene TRBV15 combines with J gene TRBJ2-7, with TRBD1 matching over 9 bases. V shed 8 bases, J shed 6 bases, and the junction held 8 bases outside the gene matches. The CDR3 has 13 residues. CDR1 is LNHNV, CDR2 YYDKDF, per germline (reference sequence). The CDR3 is CATAYGQGSEQYF. In DNA, the CDR3 is TGTGCCACCGCCTACGGACAGGGGAGCGAGCAGTACTTC.

This clonotype came up many times. The chain is built from TRBV27 and TRBJ2-3; no reliable D call. The CDR3 is 13 amino acids. Between the trimmed V and J ends, which lost 2 bases and 7 bases, there was a span of 10 bases. CDR1 MNHEY and CDR2 SMNVEV come from the germline V gene (reference sequence). The CDR3: CASSLAKGNTQYF. CDR3 coding DNA: TGTGCCAGCAGTTTAGCCAAAGGGAATACGCAGTATTTT.

The J gene is TRBJ1-1, the V gene TRBV3-1, with a possible D match to TRBD1 (6 bases). Germline V gives CDR1 LGHDT, CDR2 YNNKEL (reference sequence). The V and J ends lost 2 bases and 4 bases respectively, with 11 bases between them. The CDR3 length is 14 residues. CDR3 nucleotides: TGTGCCAGCAGCCAATGGGGGCTGAGCACTGAAGCTTTCTTT. This translates into CASSQWGLSTEAFF.

This rearrangement joins TRBV5-1 to TRBJ2-5, with D hard to call. The CDR3 has 15 residues. CDR1 and CDR2 from the germline V gene are SGHRS and YFSETQ. V was cut by 6 bases and J by 2 bases, with 17 bases left in between. For the CDR3, the DNA is TGCGCCAGCACTCCCCTGGTAGGGTCTCAAGAGACCCAGTACTTC. The encoded protein is CASTPLVGSQETQYF.

The sample holds many counts of this clonotype. The CDR3 sequence is CASSQRQGTSGRVYEQYF. CDR3 DNA: TGTGCCAGCAGTCAACGACAGGGAACTAGCGGGAGGGTTTACGAGCAGTACTTC. V is TRBV12-3 or TRBV12-4 and J is TRBJ2-7; 13 nucleotides agree with TRBD2. This CDR3 region has 18 residues. J gave up 4 bases and V 5 bases, and 14 bases lay outside the gene matches.

This clonotype has a count of ten or more. The chain uses TRBV7-9 and TRBJ2-3; 8 bases match TRBD1. The CDR3 has 15 amino acids. V lost 8 bases to trimming and J lost 5 bases; unmatched junction nucleotides: 12. Germline loops: CDR1 SEHNR, CDR2 FQNEAQ (reference sequence). CDR3 sequence reads: CASAGQGVNRDTQYF. CDR3 nucleotides: TGTGCCAGCGCTGGACAGGGTGTAAATAGAGATACGCAGTATTTT.

The table lists this clonotype with a count of one. One end of the junction varies from germline; a read error may be responsible. The V call is TRBV5-1, the J call TRBJ2-1; 13 bases are shared with TRBD2. Germline assignment: CDR1 SGHRS and CDR2 YFSETQ. The length of the CDR3 is 15 residues. The CDR3 loop reads CASSLVLAGGREQFF. For the CDR3, the DNA is TGTGCCAGCAGCTTGGTACTAGCGGGAGGGCGTGAGCAGTTCTTC.

This clonotype came up many times. The gene calls are TRBV15 and TRBJ2-2; TRBD2 agrees at 7 bases. V shed 0 bases and J 7 bases; nucleotides not matched to a gene: 8. Germline V lookup: CDR1 LNHNV, CDR2 YYDKDF (reference sequence). This CDR3 has 16 residues. The CDR3 loop is CATSRDRRTRGGELFF. The CDR3 DNA is TGTGCCACCAGCAGAGATAGACGGACTAGAGGCGGGGAGCTGTTTTTT.

This clonotype is a singleton in its sample. This chain uses TRBV28 with TRBJ2-2; TRBD2 matches at 9 bases. CDR1 MDHEN and CDR2 SYDVKM come from the germline V gene. The junction had 3 bases not matched to a gene; V was cut back by 2 bases and J by 2 bases. CDR3 size: 16 residues. The CDR3 protein is CASSLILAGNTGELFF. The CDR3, as DNA: TGTGCCAGCAGTTTAATTCTAGCGGGAAACACCGGGGAGCTGTTTTTT.

There are a few counts of this clonotype. The chain combines TRBV20-1 with TRBJ2-2, with a tentative D call TRBD1 (5 bases). The CDR3 spans 16 residues. V shed 5 bases and J shed 1 base, with 17 bases lying between them. The V gene's germline CDR1 is DFQATT and CDR2 SNEGSKA (reference sequence). CDR3 region: CSADQLRVLNTGELFF. The CDR3 bases are TGCAGTGCTGACCAACTCAGGGTTCTGAACACCGGGGAGCTGTTTTTT.

The rearrangement uses TRBV11-3 and TRBJ2-7, with unresolved D. The CDR3 loop spans 11 amino acids. V was clipped by 3 bases and J by 5 bases, with 5 bases between them. Germline CDR1 SGHNT, CDR2 YENEEA. The CDR3 DNA reads TGTGCCAGCAGCTTTATGGACGAGCAGTACTTC. This encodes CASSFMDEQYF.

V gene TRBV20-1 combines with J gene TRBJ2-5; a possible D gene is TRBD2 (6 bases). The length of the CDR3 is 17 residues. Trimming removed 0 bases from V and 5 bases from J, with 22 bases in between. Germline V CDR1 and CDR2: DFQATT, SNEGSKA (reference sequence). The CDR3 DNA is TGCAGTGCTAGAGAACTCCCCGGAGGGAAGTATCACGAGACCCAGTACTTC. This codes for CSARELPGGKYHETQYF.

This chain links TRBV6-1 with TRBJ1-1; tentatively, D is TRBD1 (5 bases). The germline gives CDR1 MNHNS, CDR2 SASEGT. CDR3 length: 14 residues. Trimming shortened V by 6 bases and J by 0 bases, and 11 bases separated the two germline ends. Written as DNA, the CDR3 is TGTGCCAGCAGGCGGGGACGCTTGAACACTGAAGCTTTCTTT. Amino acids: CASRRGRLNTEAFF.

This clonotype showed up many times. The V call is TRBV10-1, the J call TRBJ1-1; maybe TRBD1 (6 bases). V was shortened by 5 bases and J by 9 bases, with 16 bases between the two germline ends. The CDR3 is made up of 13 amino acids. The germline V gene encodes CDR1 WNHNN and CDR2 SYGVQD (reference sequence). CDR3 region: CASSPMGQIKAFF. CDR3 DNA: TGCGCCAGCAGTCCGATGGGACAAATTAAAGCTTTCTTT.

This clonotype has more than one count but fewer than ten. One junction end does not reproduce the germline sequence, and a read error may be involved. This rearrangement joins TRBV28 to TRBJ1-4; D ambiguous. Per the germline V gene, CDR1 is MDHEN and CDR2 is SYDVKM. This CDR3 region has 12 residues. The CDR3 region is CASSRNGEKLVF. The CDR3 DNA is TGTGCCAGCAGTCGAAACGGTGAAAAACTGGTTTTT.